Below are 19 T cell receptor beta chains sequenced from a single sample in a study of CD8+CD57+ T cells in acquired aplastic anemia (dated by TCRdb to between 2017 and 2018). Sequencing instrument: Illumina HiSeq 2000. Profiling of TCR beta VDJ combinations and CDR3 sequences used genomic DNA as the template. The raw public data were reprocessed by TCRdb itself: fastp quality trimming at Q25, MiXCR clonotype calling, in-frame beta chains only. A single entry per CDR3 protein holds the most common genes and DNA from its merged rows. The sample has approximately 170,000 distinct CDR3 sequences on record, roughly 63% of them singletons. The leading ten clones occupy under 50% of the sample. Sequencing was performed on sorted CD4+, CD8+, or CD8+CD57+ T cells (not recorded which) from PBMCs. These receptors were obtained from a human donor in good health.

The V call is TRBV19, the J call TRBJ2-5; D not resolved. V gave up 10 bases and J gave up 5 bases, with 23 bases separating them. This CDR3 has 15 residues. Germline assignment: CDR1 LNHDA and CDR2 SQIVND (reference sequence). This CDR3 is CATRSGSSHGETQYF. The DNA for the CDR3 is TGTGCCACCCGATCGGGCTCTTCCCATGGGGAGACCCAGTACTTC.

This clonotype was seen many times. J is TRBJ2-3 and V is TRBV7-6, with TRBD1 matching 12 bases. Trimming at V came to 4 bases and at J to 4 bases, leaving 6 bases not matched to a gene. The CDR3 is 16 residues long. Germline assignment: CDR1 SGHVS and CDR2 FNYEAQ. CDR3 in amino acids: CASSWTGTGGPDTQYF. As DNA, the CDR3 is TGTGCCAGCAGCTGGACTGGGACAGGGGGCCCAGATACGCAGTATTTT. The full variable domain, with the rest looked up from reference TRBV7-6 and TRBJ2-3, is GAGVSQSPRYKVTKRGQDVALRCDPISGHVSLYWYRQALGQGPEFLTYFNYEAQQDKSGLPNDRFSAERPEGSISTLTIQRTEQRDSAMYRCASSWTGTGGPDTQYFGPGTRLTVL.

The chain carries TRBV15 and TRBJ2-7, with TRBD1 matching 7 bases. Trimming at V came to 5 bases and at J to 2 bases, leaving 6 bases not matched to a gene. Germline lookup yields CDR1 LNHNV and CDR2 YYDKDF (reference sequence). The CDR3 totals 14 residues. For the CDR3, the DNA is TGTGCCACCAGCTCCAAGGGGGCGGCCTACGAGCAGTACTTC. Its translation: CATSSKGAAYEQYF.

The rearrangement joins TRBV2 to TRBJ2-1, with 7 bases identical to TRBD2. Germline V gene data show CDR1 as SNHLY and CDR2 as FYNNEI. The V and J ends lost 2 bases and 7 bases, in that order; junction bases with no gene match: 2. The CDR3 runs to 13 residues. The CDR3, as DNA: TGTGCCAGCAGTGAACCGGGGGGAAATGAGCAGTTCTTC. Amino acid sequence: CASSEPGGNEQFF.

This chain uses TRBV7-6 with TRBJ2-5; perhaps TRBD2 as D (5 bases). The germline V gene has CDR1 SGHVS and CDR2 FNYEAQ. This CDR3 region has 14 residues. V lost 5 bases to trimming and J lost 7 bases, with 17 bases between them. The CDR3 region has the DNA TGTGCCAGCAGCCCAAGCGGTTCGGTAGGGACCCAGTACTTC. Residues: CASSPSGSVGTQYF.

The rearrangement links TRBV2 to TRBJ1-2; 8 bases align to TRBD1. V lost 8 bases, J lost 7 bases, and 9 bases stayed unmatched. The CDR3 is 13 amino acids. Germline lookup yields CDR1 SNHLY and CDR2 FYNNEI. The CDR3 nucleotides read TGTGCCAGCCGCCAGGGGGCGGTGGGTGGCTACACCTTC. This sequence encodes CASRQGAVGGYTF.

The chain recombines TRBV7-2 with TRBJ2-3; 7 bases fit TRBD1. The CDR3 consists of 13 residues. Germline loops: CDR1 SGHTA, CDR2 FQGNSA. Germline trimming cut 3 bases from V and 3 bases from J; bases unmatched to any gene: 0. This CDR3 reads CASSLTGTDTQYF. The CDR3 DNA sequence: TGTGCCAGCAGCTTGACAGGGACAGATACGCAGTATTTT.

The chain joins TRBV6-5 to TRBJ2-3; 10 bases agree with TRBD1. The V and J ends lost 6 bases and 4 bases, in that order; junction bases with no gene match: 7. This CDR3 region has 15 residues. CDR1 and CDR2 from the germline V gene are MNHEY and SVGAGI. The CDR3 is CASRQGQGYADTQYF. The CDR3 DNA is TGTGCCAGCAGGCAGGGACAGGGGTACGCAGATACGCAGTATTTT.

The chain uses TRBV20-1 and TRBJ2-7; the match to TRBD1 covers 8 bases. The CDR3 spans 13 residues. Losses at the gene ends were 1 base for V and 4 bases for J; bases not matched to a gene: 3. CDR1 and CDR2 from the germline V gene are DFQATT and SNEGSKA (reference sequence). CDR3 sequence: CSARGTGKYEQYF. CDR3 bases: TGCAGTGCTAGAGGGACAGGGAAATACGAGCAGTACTTC.

This chain links TRBV29-1 with TRBJ2-2, with 7 bases identical to TRBD1. The V gene's germline CDR1 is SQVTM and CDR2 ANQGSEA. V gave up 7 bases and J gave up 4 bases; unmatched junction bases: 18. The CDR3 runs to 17 residues. The CDR3, as DNA: TGCAGCGCCCATATCCCTCCTCCGGGACAGAGCACCGGGGAGCTGTTTTTT. Residues: CSAHIPPPGQSTGELFF.

This clonotype occurred once. This chain connects TRBV5-4 to TRBJ1-1, with a weak D call TRBD1 (5 bases). Germline CDR1 reads SGHNT; CDR2 reads YYREEE (reference sequence). The V end was cut by 0 bases, the J end by 2 bases, with 11 bases between. The CDR3 spans 15 residues. The CDR3 region is CASSLAGVGNTEAFF. In DNA, the CDR3 is TGTGCCAGCAGCTTGGCGGGGGTTGGCAACACTGAAGCTTTCTTT.

This chain connects TRBV29-1 to TRBJ1-1, with unresolved D. Germline lookup yields CDR1 SQVTM and CDR2 ANQGSEA. The CDR3 extends over 13 amino acids. Trimming took 0 bases from V and 9 from J, leaving 14 bases between them. The CDR3 sequence is CSVEESSGEKAFF. As DNA, the CDR3 is TGCAGCGTTGAAGAGTCTTCGGGAGAAAAAGCTTTCTTT.

The chain carries TRBV29-1 and TRBJ1-2, with D unclear. CDR1 is SQVTM and CDR2 is ANQGSEA in the germline V gene. The V gene lost 4 bases and the J gene lost 4 bases, with 10 bases spanning the gap. This CDR3 is built from 12 residues. The CDR3 loop is CSVVGRSYGYTF. The CDR3 coding sequence is TGCAGCGTTGTCGGGCGGTCCTATGGCTACACCTTC.

The chain employs TRBV7-9 and TRBJ2-7; 8 nucleotides line up with TRBD1. V was pared by 2 bases and J by 3 bases, with 12 bases of the junction left unmatched. CDR3 length equals 17 residues. Germline V gives CDR1 SEHNR, CDR2 FQNEAQ (reference sequence). The DNA for the CDR3 is TGTGCCAGCAGCTTATTTACCGGGACAGGTAAACTCTACGAGCAGTACTTC. Translation: CASSLFTGTGKLYEQYF. Looking up the rest from reference TRBV7-9 and TRBJ2-7 gives the full variable domain: DTGVSQNPRHKITKRGQNVTFRCDPISEHNRLYWYRQTLGQGPEFLTYFQNEAQLEKSRLLSDRFSAERPKGSFSTLEIQRTEQGDSAMYLCASSLFTGTGKLYEQYFGPGTRLTVT.

The V and J genes are TRBV25-1 and TRBJ1-1, with a tentative D call TRBD1 (5 bases). The CDR3 runs 15 residues. Deletions cut 8 bases from V and 3 bases from J, with 19 bases between. The germline V gene encodes CDR1 MGHDK and CDR2 SYGVNS. The CDR3 nucleotides are TGTGCCAGCCGCGGGGGGACTGGTAGGTACACTGAAGCTTTCTTT. This encodes CASRGGTGRYTEAFF.

This clonotype was counted many times. The chain carries TRBV27 and TRBJ2-5; 9 positions agree with TRBD2. CDR3 length equals 15 residues. The trim removed 1 base at V and 3 bases at J, leaving 3 bases unmatched. The germline V gene has CDR1 MNHEY and CDR2 SMNVEV (reference sequence). CDR3 nucleotides: TGTGCCAGCAGTTTATTAGCGGGAGTAAAAGAGACCCAGTACTTC. This translates into CASSLLAGVKETQYF.

This clonotype was recorded a few times. The chain carries TRBV30 and TRBJ1-1; no definite D call. From germline, CDR1 is GTSNPN and CDR2 SVGIG (reference sequence). This CDR3 has 11 amino acids. V dropped 4 bases and J dropped 2 bases, with 5 bases sitting between them. The CDR3 DNA follows: TGTGCCTGGATGGTTAACACTGAAGCTTTCTTT. It specifies CAWMVNTEAFF.

The chain carries TRBV9 and TRBJ2-1; 11 bases align to TRBD2. Germline values: CDR1 SGDLS, CDR2 YYNGEE. J was trimmed by 6 bases and V by 3 bases; bases with no gene match: 8. The CDR3 totals 16 residues. Here the CDR3 reads CASSAPASGRSNEQFF. In nucleotides, the CDR3 is TGTGCCAGCAGCGCCCCAGCTAGCGGGAGGTCCAATGAGCAGTTCTTC.

This clonotype occurred many times. The junction does not match germline at one end; this may be a read error. The J gene is TRBJ2-3, the V gene TRBV15; 10 bases fit TRBD1. CDR1 and CDR2 (germline): LNHNV, YYDKDF (reference sequence). The CDR3 contains 17 residues. The CDR3 bases are TGTGCCGCCAGCAGAGAGGTTGACAGGGGGCGTCAAGATACGCAGTATTTT. Translated: CAASREVDRGRQDTQYF.